Below, 22 T cell receptor beta chains from the same sample are listed, as sequenced in a study of blood T cell repertoires in COVID-19. Sequenced by immunoSEQ multiplex PCR; TCRdb stores in-frame clones only, minus some. The sample has a few hundred thousand clones, approximately 87% seen once. The sample was peripheral blood. These receptors all come from a woman aged 25-40 years with COVID-19, enrolled during active disease.

A single count supports this clone. This chain links TRBV4-1 with TRBJ2-1; 8 bases agree with TRBD1. The ends lost 1 base at V and 1 base at J; junction bases unmatched: 3. The CDR3 length is 16 residues. CDR1 and CDR2 from the germline V gene are MGHRA and YSYEKL. The CDR3 sequence is CASSQGQGASYNEQFF. The CDR3 DNA sequence: TGCGCCAGCAGCCAAGGGCAGGGGGCATCCTACAATGAGCAGTTCTTC.

The chain recombines TRBV10-3 with TRBJ2-1; TRBD2 aligns across 14 bases. The germline V gene encodes CDR1 ENHRY and CDR2 SYGVKD. The CDR3 runs to 15 residues. Unmatched junction bases numbered 3, after V lost 6 bases and J lost 5 bases. The DNA for the CDR3 is TGTGCCATCAGCGGACTAGCGGGAGGCGACAATGAGCAGTTCTTC. Its translation is CAISGLAGGDNEQFF.

This clone was recorded once. Written as DNA, the CDR3 is TGCGCCAGCAGCCACCGGTTTGCGAGCGGGACCAGGGCCGGGGAGCTGTTTTTT. This sequence encodes CASSHRFASGTRAGELFF. This chain links TRBV4-1 with TRBJ2-2; 7 positions match TRBD2. The V and J ends lost 3 bases and 6 bases, in that order; junction bases with no gene match: 16. There are 18 residues in the CDR3. The germline V gene encodes CDR1 MGHRA and CDR2 YSYEKL.

This clone was observed a few times. The chain links TRBV10-1 to TRBJ2-7; 10 bases match TRBD2. From germline, CDR1 is WNHNN and CDR2 SYGVQD (reference sequence). The ends lost 4 bases at V and 4 bases at J; junction bases unmatched: 7. The CDR3 runs 15 residues. The CDR3 region is CASSALAGAIYEQYF. In DNA, the CDR3 is TGCGCCAGCAGTGCCCTAGCGGGAGCTATATACGAGCAGTACTTC.

The rearrangement links TRBV18 to TRBJ2-5, with 9 bases aligning to TRBD2. CDR3 length equals 15 residues. The germline gives CDR1 KGHSH, CDR2 LQKENI. J lost 4 bases, V lost 5 bases, and 8 bases had no gene match. In DNA, the CDR3 is TGTGCCAGCTCATCCTCTAGCGGGGTAGTAGAGACCCAGTACTTC. Protein: CASSSSSGVVETQYF.

The J gene is TRBJ2-2, the V gene TRBV5-4; tentative D call: TRBD1 (5 bases). The CDR3 is 17 amino acids. V lost 0 bases and J 4 bases, leaving 16 bases between the germline ends. Germline CDR1 is SGHNT and CDR2 is YYREEE (reference sequence). CDR3 amino acids: CASSLAWGQGGTGELFF. CDR3 DNA sequence: TGTGCCAGCAGCTTGGCCTGGGGTCAGGGTGGCACCGGGGAGCTGTTTTTT. Together with reference TRBV5-4 and TRBJ2-2, the CDR3 gives the full variable domain: ETGVTQSPTHLIKTRGQQVTLRCSSQSGHNTVSWYQQALGQGPQFIFQYYREEENGRGNFPPRFSGLQFPNYSSELNVNALELDDSALYLCASSLAWGQGGTGELFFGEGSRLTVL.

For the CDR3, the DNA is TGTGCCATCCGTGGGGCTAGCGGGAGGTCCCCGGTTGAAGAGCAGTTCTTC. Its translation: CAIRGASGRSPVEEQFF. The J gene is TRBJ2-1, the V gene TRBV10-3; TRBD2 matches 11 bases. The length of the CDR3 is 17 residues. V dropped 8 bases and J dropped 10; count of bases not matched to a gene: 19. Germline loops: CDR1 ENHRY, CDR2 SYGVKD.

There are a few counts of this clone. The V gene is TRBV7-2, the J gene TRBJ2-2; 9 nucleotides align to TRBD1. The germline CDR1 and CDR2 sequences are SGHTA and FQGNSA. V shed 5 bases, J shed 4 bases, and the junction held 2 bases outside the gene matches. There are 14 residues in the CDR3. CDR3 DNA: TGTGCCAGCAGCCCGGGACAGGGCACCGGGGAGCTGTTTTTT. Its protein is CASSPGQGTGELFF.

The chain has TRBV12-3 or TRBV12-4 and TRBJ1-6; D gene ambiguous. The CDR3 length is 13 residues. V was shortened by 1 base and J by 10 bases, with 8 bases between the two germline ends. CDR3 sequence: CASSLGGTSPLHF. As DNA, the CDR3 is TGTGCCAGCAGTTTAGGTGGCACCTCACCCCTCCACTTT.

This clone came up once. The chain combines TRBV28 with TRBJ2-7; 7 nucleotides match TRBD1. V was pared by 5 bases and J by 4 bases, with 5 bases of the junction left unmatched. The CDR3 runs 13 residues. The V gene's germline CDR1 is MDHEN and CDR2 SYDVKM. The CDR3: CASSRDRTYEQYF. CDR3 nucleotides: TGTGCCAGCAGTCGGGACAGAACTTACGAGCAGTACTTC.

The rearrangement links TRBV2 to TRBJ1-5; perhaps TRBD1 as D (6 bases). Deletions cut 0 bases from V and 8 bases from J, with 11 bases between. The germline V gene has CDR1 SNHLY and CDR2 FYNNEI. The CDR3 is made up of 14 amino acids. The CDR3 bases are TGTGCCAGCAGTGAAGCGTTGGGGGCCGAGCCCCAGCATTTT. Its translation: CASSEALGAEPQHF.

The J gene is TRBJ2-7, the V gene TRBV5-1; a weak D match, TRBD1 (5 bases). Deletions cut 2 bases from V and 5 bases from J, with 11 bases between. CDR1 and CDR2 (germline): SGHRS, YFSETQ. The CDR3 sequence is 13 residues long. The CDR3 region has the DNA TGCGCCAGCAGCTTTCAGGACATAGACGAGCAGTACTTC. Amino acids: CASSFQDIDEQYF.

The chain links TRBV10-1 to TRBJ2-1, with 9 bases that match TRBD2. J was trimmed by 2 bases and V by 5 bases; bases with no gene match: 7. CDR1 and CDR2 from the germline V gene are WNHNN and SYGVQD (reference sequence). This CDR3 is 16 amino acids long. The CDR3 loop reads CASSPMAGGPYNEQFF. Here the CDR3 DNA reads TGCGCCAGCAGTCCCATGGCGGGAGGGCCCTACAATGAGCAGTTCTTC.

The V call is TRBV21-1, the J call TRBJ2-1; the table's TRBD2 call for D was not verified on the DNA. TRBV21-1 is termed a pseudogene. The CDR3 has 20 residues. The DNA for the CDR3 is TGTGCCAGCAGCCCCGAGAGGGGACAAGGAGGTCTAGCGGAACACAATGAGCAGTTCTTC. Translated, it gives CASSPERGQGGLAEHNEQFF.

J is TRBJ2-7 and V is TRBV18; the D is unclear. Trimming removed 6 bases at V and 3 bases at J, with 12 bases between. CDR1 KGHSH and CDR2 LQKENI come from the germline V gene. CDR3 length equals 13 residues. CDR3 DNA: TGTGCCAGCTCTCCAACGTCGGGCTACGAGCAGTACTTC. This codes for CASSPTSGYEQYF. Full variable domain (remainder filled in from reference TRBV18 and TRBJ2-7): NAGVMQNPRHLVRRRGQEARLRCSPMKGHSHVYWYRQLPEEGLKFMVYLQKENIIDESGMPKERFSAEFPKEGPSILRIQQVVRGDSAAYFCASSPTSGYEQYFGPGTRLTVT.

This clone was recorded many times. The chain links TRBV28 to TRBJ1-3, with 8 positions matching TRBD1. The CDR3 runs 15 residues. Losses at the gene ends were 7 bases for V and 4 bases for J; bases not matched to a gene: 9. CDR1 MDHEN and CDR2 SYDVKM come from the germline V gene. The CDR3 sequence: CASTLDRGGGNTIYF. CDR3 DNA: TGTGCCAGCACCCTAGACAGGGGCGGCGGAAACACCATATATTTT.

CDR3 DNA: TGCAGCGTTGGCACAGGGGGCAATTCACCCCTCCACTTT. Translating gives CSVGTGGNSPLHF. J is TRBJ1-6 and V is TRBV29-1; TRBD1 agrees at 9 bases. The CDR3 spans 13 residues. The germline V gene has CDR1 SQVTM and CDR2 ANQGSEA. V was pared by 4 bases and J by 7 bases, with 2 bases of the junction left unmatched.

This chain connects TRBV6-4 to TRBJ2-1; TRBD1 might be the D (5 bases). With 8 bases removed from V and 8 bases from J, the gap between germline ends came to 13 bases. The germline V gene encodes CDR1 MRHNA and CDR2 SNTAGT. The CDR3 runs to 12 residues. The CDR3 protein is CASGPGMYEQFF. The DNA for the CDR3 is TGTGCCAGCGGTCCAGGGATGTATGAGCAGTTCTTC.

This chain links TRBV7-9 with TRBJ2-1; TRBD2 matches at 11 bases. Germline assignment: CDR1 SEHNR and CDR2 FQNEAQ (reference sequence). Trimming at V came to 2 bases and at J to 9 bases, leaving 3 bases not matched to a gene. The CDR3 extends over 14 amino acids. The CDR3 region has the DNA TGTGCCAGCAGCTTAACACTAGCGGGAGCTGAGCAGTTCTTC. Amino acids: CASSLTLAGAEQFF.

The chain couples TRBV27 to TRBJ2-7; 13 positions match TRBD2. The CDR3 has 15 amino acids. Trimming at V came to 2 bases and at J to 6 bases, leaving 4 bases not matched to a gene. Germline lookup yields CDR1 MNHEY and CDR2 SMNVEV (reference sequence). As DNA, the CDR3 is TGTGCCAGCAGTTTACGGACTAGCGGGAGATCCGAGCAGTACTTC. It specifies CASSLRTSGRSEQYF.

As to this clone: This same CDR3 is encoded by further DNA sequences in the sample. The chain recombines TRBV9 with TRBJ2-1; 8 bases align to TRBD2. The CDR3 is 15 amino acids. V lost 2 bases to trimming and J lost 1 base; unmatched junction nucleotides: 2. Looked up from germline, CDR1 is SGDLS and CDR2 is YYNGEE. CDR3 nucleotide sequence: TGTGCCAGCAGCGTCAGCGGGAGTTCCTACAATGAGCAGTTCTTC. It translates to CASSVSGSSYNEQFF.

The V call is TRBV28, the J call TRBJ2-1, with TRBD2 matching over 14 bases. V trimming: 2 bases; J trimming: 2 bases; junction bases outside the gene matches: 8. This CDR3 spans 19 amino acids. Germline V gene lookup returns CDR1 MDHEN and CDR2 SYDVKM. The CDR3 loop reads CASSLPGTSGSRTYNEQFF. The CDR3 nucleotides are TGTGCCAGCAGTTTACCCGGGACTAGCGGGAGTAGGACCTACAATGAGCAGTTCTTC.